These 18 T cell receptor beta chains came from one sample sequenced in a study of T cells after yellow fever vaccination. Each CDR3 protein is one row after TCRdb ran MiXCR on the 5' RACE reads. The sample lists around 400,000 distinct CDR3 sequences, around a tenth occurring once. Material: PBMCs, obtained on the day of the first yellow fever vaccination. Receptors originate from a man between 18 and 35 years old who received the YFV17D yellow fever vaccine.

With regard to this clonotype: One end of the junction varies from germline; a read error may be responsible. The V call is TRBV29-1, the J call TRBJ1-1; D possibly corresponds to TRBD1 (6 bases). CDR1 is SQVTM, CDR2 ANQGSEA, per germline. This CDR3 is 13 amino acids long. The CDR3 DNA reads as TGCAGCGTTGAGGCGGGGTGGGACACTGAAGCCTTCTTT. It encodes CSVEAGWDTEAFF.

This rearrangement joins TRBV21-1 to TRBJ1-1; TRBD1 is the table's D call and was not checked against the DNA. TRBV21-1 is a recognized pseudogene. This CDR3 has 14 residues. CDR3 nucleotide sequence: TGTGCCAGCGGAACCGGGACAGTGAACACTGAAGCTTTCTTT. Amino acids: CASGTGTVNTEAFF.

This clonotype showed up just a few times. The gene calls are TRBV11-2 and TRBJ1-1; D is unclear. V lost 2 bases, J lost 0 bases, and 10 bases lay in between. There are 15 residues in the CDR3. Germline CDR1 reads SGHAT; CDR2 reads FQNNGV. DNA for the CDR3: TGTGCCAGCAGCTTATATGCGACCTTGAACACTGAAGCTTTCTTT. Encoded protein: CASSLYATLNTEAFF.

This clonotype has only a few counts. The rearrangement joins TRBV24-1 to TRBJ2-3, with TRBD1 matching over 9 bases. CDR1 is KGHDR and CDR2 is SFDVKD in the germline V gene. With 4 bases clipped from V and 5 bases from J, the junction kept 6 bases outside the gene matches. CDR3 length: 15 residues. In DNA, the CDR3 is TGTGCCACCAGTGACCGTACAGGGGGCATAGATACGCAGTATTTT. Its protein is CATSDRTGGIDTQYF.

There are a few counts of this clonotype. The genes are TRBV19 and TRBJ1-5; TRBD1 is a possible D gene (6 bases). This CDR3 region has 13 residues. Trimming pared 8 bases from V and 2 bases from J, leaving 10 bases between. Germline V gives CDR1 LNHDA, CDR2 SQIVND (reference sequence). CDR3 in DNA: TGTGCCAGTGGAAACAGGGGCAATCAGCCCCAGCATTTT. This encodes CASGNRGNQPQHF.

This clonotype was observed at least ten times. The chain employs TRBV27 and TRBJ2-1; D is unclear. CDR3 length: 12 amino acids. The germline V gene has CDR1 MNHEY and CDR2 SMNVEV (reference sequence). V gave up 3 bases and J gave up 9 bases, with 9 bases separating them. CDR3 region: CASSFPVGEQFF. CDR3 nucleotide sequence: TGTGCCAGCAGTTTCCCAGTCGGTGAGCAGTTCTTC.

V is TRBV7-9 and J is TRBJ2-4, with 8 positions matching TRBD1. V lost 3 bases, J lost 3 bases, and 10 bases stayed unmatched. Germline loops: CDR1 SEHNR, CDR2 FQNEAQ (reference sequence). The CDR3 loop spans 17 amino acids. The CDR3 coding sequence is TGTGCCAGCAGCTTCGGGACAGGCGTTAAAGGCAAAAACATTCAGTACTTC. This gives the protein CASSFGTGVKGKNIQYF.

V usage is TRBV7-3 and J usage is TRBJ2-6, with 10 bases matching TRBD1. V shed 5 bases and J 0 bases; nucleotides not matched to a gene: 7. The CDR3 contains 18 residues. In germline, CDR1 is SGHTA, CDR2 FQGTGA. For the CDR3, the DNA is TGTGCCAGCAGCCTGACAGGGGGCACCAGCTCTGGGGCCAACGTCCTGACTTTC. As protein: CASSLTGGTSSGANVLTF.

This clonotype was counted between two and nine times. V usage is TRBV4-2 and J usage is TRBJ1-1, with D hard to call. This CDR3 has 16 residues. Germline V gene data show CDR1 as LGHNA and CDR2 as YNFKEQ. V gave up 2 bases and J gave up 7 bases, with 20 bases separating them. CDR3 region: CASSQLPMGIEGEAFF. The CDR3 DNA is TGTGCCAGCAGCCAACTCCCAATGGGTATTGAAGGTGAAGCTTTCTTT.

This clonotype was detected a few times. In DNA, the CDR3 is TGTGCCAGCAGCTTAGGCGGGACTAGCTCATACAATGAGCAGTTCTTC. This gives the protein CASSLGGTSSYNEQFF. The chain combines TRBV7-2 with TRBJ2-1; 9 positions agree with TRBD2. This CDR3 spans 16 amino acids. Germline-derived CDR1 and CDR2 are SGHTA and FQGNSA. J gave up 4 bases and V 1 base, and 5 bases lay outside the gene matches.

This clonotype was seen once. The chain recombines TRBV28 with TRBJ2-5; the D gene could be TRBD1 or TRBD2 (5 bases each). V was trimmed by 4 bases and J by 1 base, leaving 7 bases between them. The CDR3 sequence is 13 residues long. The V gene's germline CDR1 is MDHEN and CDR2 SYDVKM. CDR3 sequence reads: CASSWDGQETQYF. The CDR3 DNA sequence: TGTGCCAGCAGTTGGGACGGCCAAGAGACCCAGTACTTC. Looking up the rest from reference TRBV28 and TRBJ2-5 gives the full variable domain: DVKVTQSSRYLVKRTGEKVFLECVQDMDHENMFWYRQDPGLGLRLIYFSYDVKMKEKGDIPEGYSVSREKKERFSLILESASTNQTSMYLCASSWDGQETQYFGPGTRLLVL.

The chain joins TRBV12-3 or TRBV12-4 to TRBJ2-3, with 9 bases that match TRBD2. The CDR3 has 15 residues. Germline trimming cut 3 bases from V and 2 bases from J; bases unmatched to any gene: 3. CDR3 loop: CASSLPSGVTDTQYF. The CDR3 region has the DNA TGTGCCAGCAGTTTGCCTAGCGGGGTCACAGATACGCAGTATTTT.

There are a few counts of this clonotype. The chain combines TRBV5-5 with TRBJ1-4, with a possible D match to TRBD1 (6 bases). This CDR3 has 17 residues. V was trimmed by 4 bases and J by 3 bases, leaving 19 bases between them. Germline V lookup: CDR1 SGHKS, CDR2 YYEKEE (reference sequence). CDR3 coding DNA: TGTGCCAGCAGCAGGGGGTCGGGGGCCGGCGCTAATGAAAAACTGTTTTTT. Translating gives CASSRGSGAGANEKLFF.

The J gene is TRBJ1-1, the V gene TRBV4-1, with TRBD1 identical over 7 bases. The CDR3 loop spans 14 amino acids. CDR1 MGHRA and CDR2 YSYEKL come from the germline V gene. Unmatched junction bases numbered 7, after V lost 1 base and J lost 8 bases. CDR3 amino acids: CASSQGDRDREAFF. The CDR3 bases are TGCGCCAGCAGCCAAGGGGACCGGGACAGAGAAGCTTTCTTT.

This clonotype turned up a few times. J is TRBJ1-3 and V is TRBV5-5; the D is unclear. The V and J ends lost 4 bases and 0 bases respectively, with 11 bases between them. This CDR3 is built from 15 residues. Germline-derived CDR1 and CDR2 are SGHKS and YYEKEE (reference sequence). CDR3 region: CASSQTRSSGNTIYF. CDR3 sequence (DNA): TGTGCCAGCAGCCAAACCCGGTCCTCTGGAAACACCATATATTTT.

The chain uses TRBV6-2 or TRBV6-3 and TRBJ1-2; D not certain. The CDR3 runs 12 residues. Trimming removed 8 bases at V and 4 bases at J, with 11 bases between. CDR1 and CDR2 (germline): MNHEY, SVGEGT. CDR3: CASSETSYGYTF. The CDR3 DNA is TGTGCCAGCTCGGAGACCTCCTATGGCTACACCTTC.

A few counts support this clonotype. CDR3 sequence reads: CASRRVGLANTGELFF. The CDR3 bases are TGTGCCAGCAGAAGAGTAGGACTAGCGAACACCGGGGAGCTGTTTTTT. The genes are TRBV6-1 and TRBJ2-2; 7 positions match TRBD2. The CDR3 is 16 amino acids. Germline loops: CDR1 MNHNS, CDR2 SASEGT. After removal of 6 bases from V and 0 bases from J, the junction contained 7 bases not matched to a gene.

This clonotype has more than one count but fewer than ten. V usage is TRBV3-1 and J usage is TRBJ1-5; weak D call: TRBD1 (6 bases). Germline loops: CDR1 LGHDT, CDR2 YNNKEL (reference sequence). Trimming removed 8 bases at V and 4 bases at J, with 15 bases between. The CDR3 runs to 14 residues. The chain's CDR3 is CASSKGGANQPQHF. The CDR3, as DNA: TGTGCCAGCTCCAAGGGGGGGGCAAATCAGCCCCAGCATTTT.